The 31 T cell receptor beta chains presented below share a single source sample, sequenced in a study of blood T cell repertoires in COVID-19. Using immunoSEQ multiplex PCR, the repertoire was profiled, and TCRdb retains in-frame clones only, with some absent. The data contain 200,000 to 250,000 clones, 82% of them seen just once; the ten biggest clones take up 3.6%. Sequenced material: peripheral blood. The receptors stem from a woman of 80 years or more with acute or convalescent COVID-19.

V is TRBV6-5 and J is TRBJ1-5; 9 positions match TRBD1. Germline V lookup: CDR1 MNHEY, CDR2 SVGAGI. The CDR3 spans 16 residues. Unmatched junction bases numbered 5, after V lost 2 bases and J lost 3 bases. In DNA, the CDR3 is TGTGCCAGCAGTTACGGGACAGGGACCCTCAATCAGCCCCAGCATTTT. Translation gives CASSYGTGTLNQPQHF.

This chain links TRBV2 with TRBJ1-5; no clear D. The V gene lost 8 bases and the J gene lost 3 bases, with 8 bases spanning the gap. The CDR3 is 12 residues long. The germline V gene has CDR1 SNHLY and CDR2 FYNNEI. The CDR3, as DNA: TGTGCCAGCCACAGAGACAATCAGCCCCAGCATTTT. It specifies CASHRDNQPQHF.

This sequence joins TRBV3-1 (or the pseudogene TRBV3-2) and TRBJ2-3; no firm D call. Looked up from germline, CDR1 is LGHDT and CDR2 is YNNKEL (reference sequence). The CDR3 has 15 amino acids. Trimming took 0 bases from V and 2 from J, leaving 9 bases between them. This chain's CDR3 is CASSQDPRNTDTQYF. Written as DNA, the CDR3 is TGTGCCAGCAGCCAAGATCCCAGAAACACAGATACGCAGTATTTT.

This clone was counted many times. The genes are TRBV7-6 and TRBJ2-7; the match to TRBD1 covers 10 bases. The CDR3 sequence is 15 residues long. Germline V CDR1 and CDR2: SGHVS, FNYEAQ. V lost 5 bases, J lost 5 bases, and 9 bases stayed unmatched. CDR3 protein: CASSDRDRGVHEQYF. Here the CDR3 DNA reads TGTGCCAGCAGCGACCGGGACAGGGGAGTCCACGAGCAGTACTTC.

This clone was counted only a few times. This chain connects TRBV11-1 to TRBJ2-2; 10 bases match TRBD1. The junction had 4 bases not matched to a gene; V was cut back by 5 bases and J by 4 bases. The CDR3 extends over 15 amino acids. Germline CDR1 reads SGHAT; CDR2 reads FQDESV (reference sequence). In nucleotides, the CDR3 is TGTGCCAGCAGCAAGGGACAGGGGACCACCGGGGAGCTGTTTTTT. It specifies CASSKGQGTTGELFF. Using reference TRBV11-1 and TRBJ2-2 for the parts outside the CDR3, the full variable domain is EAEVAQSPRYKITEKSQAVAFWCDPISGHATLYWYRQILGQGPELLVQFQDESVVDDSQLPKDRFSAERLKGVDSTLKIQPAELGDSAMYLCASSKGQGTTGELFFGEGSRLTVL.

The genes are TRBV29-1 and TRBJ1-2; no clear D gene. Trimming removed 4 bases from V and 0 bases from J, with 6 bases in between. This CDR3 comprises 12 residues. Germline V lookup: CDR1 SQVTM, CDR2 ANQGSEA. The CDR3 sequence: CSVGSPNYGYTF. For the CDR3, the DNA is TGCAGCGTTGGTTCTCCTAACTATGGCTACACCTTC.

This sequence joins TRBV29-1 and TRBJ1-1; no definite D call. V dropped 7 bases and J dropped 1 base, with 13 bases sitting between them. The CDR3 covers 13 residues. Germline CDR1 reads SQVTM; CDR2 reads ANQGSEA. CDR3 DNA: TGCAGCGCCAGGCAACGGGGGAACACTGAAGCTTTCTTT. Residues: CSARQRGNTEAFF. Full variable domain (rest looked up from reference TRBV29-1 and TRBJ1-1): SAVISQKPSRDICQRGTSLTIQCQVDSQVTMMFWYRQQPGQSLTLIATANQGSEATYESGFVIDKFPISRPNLTFSTLTVSNMSPEDSSIYLCSARQRGNTEAFFGQGTRLTVV.

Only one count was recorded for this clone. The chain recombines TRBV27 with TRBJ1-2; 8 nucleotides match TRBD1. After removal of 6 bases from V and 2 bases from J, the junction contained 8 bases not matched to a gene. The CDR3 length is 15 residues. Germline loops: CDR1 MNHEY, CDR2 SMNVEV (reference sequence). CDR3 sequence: CASRGVTGGNYGYTF. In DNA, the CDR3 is TGTGCCAGCAGGGGGGTAACAGGGGGAAACTATGGCTACACCTTC.

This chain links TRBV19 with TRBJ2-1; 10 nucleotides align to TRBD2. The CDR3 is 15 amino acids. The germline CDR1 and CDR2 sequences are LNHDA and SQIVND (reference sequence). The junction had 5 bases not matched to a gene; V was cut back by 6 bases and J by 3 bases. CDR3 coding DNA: TGTGCCAGTAGAACAGCGGGGGGGATCTACAATGAGCAGTTCTTC. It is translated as CASRTAGGIYNEQFF.

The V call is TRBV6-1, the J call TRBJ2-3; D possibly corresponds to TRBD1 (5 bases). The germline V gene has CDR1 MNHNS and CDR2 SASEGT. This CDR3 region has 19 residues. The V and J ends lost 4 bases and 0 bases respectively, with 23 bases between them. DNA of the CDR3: TGTGCCAGCAGTGGAATAAAGGGATATAGGGGCGCCAGCACAGATACGCAGTATTTT. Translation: CASSGIKGYRGASTDTQYF.

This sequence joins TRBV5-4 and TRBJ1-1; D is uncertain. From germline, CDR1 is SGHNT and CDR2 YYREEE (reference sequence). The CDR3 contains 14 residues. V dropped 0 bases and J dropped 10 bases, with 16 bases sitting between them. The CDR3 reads CASSLEVPTGGAFF. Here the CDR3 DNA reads TGTGCCAGCAGCTTGGAGGTCCCCACGGGTGGAGCTTTCTTT. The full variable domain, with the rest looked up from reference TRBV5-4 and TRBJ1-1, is ETGVTQSPTHLIKTRGQQVTLRCSSQSGHNTVSWYQQALGQGPQFIFQYYREEENGRGNFPPRFSGLQFPNYSSELNVNALELDDSALYLCASSLEVPTGGAFFGQGTRLTVV.

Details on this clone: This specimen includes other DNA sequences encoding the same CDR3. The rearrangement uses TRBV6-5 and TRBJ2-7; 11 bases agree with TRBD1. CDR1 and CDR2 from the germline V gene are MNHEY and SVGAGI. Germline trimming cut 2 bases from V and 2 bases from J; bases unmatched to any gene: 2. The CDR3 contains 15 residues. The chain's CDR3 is CASSYQGQGAYEQYF. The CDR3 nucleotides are TGTGCCAGCAGTTACCAGGGACAGGGGGCCTACGAGCAGTACTTC.

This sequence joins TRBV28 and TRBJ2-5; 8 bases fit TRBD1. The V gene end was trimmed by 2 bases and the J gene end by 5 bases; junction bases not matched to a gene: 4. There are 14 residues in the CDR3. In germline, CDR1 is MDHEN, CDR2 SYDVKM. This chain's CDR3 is CASSLLQGAETQYF. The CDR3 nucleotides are TGTGCCAGCAGTTTACTTCAGGGGGCTGAGACCCAGTACTTC. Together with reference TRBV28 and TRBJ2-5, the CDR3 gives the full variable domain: DVKVTQSSRYLVKRTGEKVFLECVQDMDHENMFWYRQDPGLGLRLIYFSYDVKMKEKGDIPEGYSVSREKKERFSLILESASTNQTSMYLCASSLLQGAETQYFGPGTRLLVL.

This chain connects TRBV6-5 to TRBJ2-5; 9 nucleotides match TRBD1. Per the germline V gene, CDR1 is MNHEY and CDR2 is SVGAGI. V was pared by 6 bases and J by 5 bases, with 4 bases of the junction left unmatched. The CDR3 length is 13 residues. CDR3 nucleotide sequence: TGTGCCAGCAGAGGGACAGGGTTGGAGACCCAGTACTTC. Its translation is CASRGTGLETQYF.

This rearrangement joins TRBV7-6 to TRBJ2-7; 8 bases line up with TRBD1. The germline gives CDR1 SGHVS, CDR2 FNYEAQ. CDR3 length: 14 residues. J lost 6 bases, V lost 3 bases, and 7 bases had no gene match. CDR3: CASSLEVRGREQYF. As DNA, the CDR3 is TGTGCCAGCAGCTTGGAGGTCAGGGGGCGCGAGCAGTACTTC.

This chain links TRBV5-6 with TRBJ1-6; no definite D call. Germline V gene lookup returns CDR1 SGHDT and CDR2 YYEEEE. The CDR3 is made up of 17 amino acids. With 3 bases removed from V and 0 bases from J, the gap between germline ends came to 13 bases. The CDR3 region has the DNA TGTGCCAGCAGCTCGGGTCTTCCGAGCTCCTATAATTCACCCCTCCACTTT. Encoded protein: CASSSGLPSSYNSPLHF.

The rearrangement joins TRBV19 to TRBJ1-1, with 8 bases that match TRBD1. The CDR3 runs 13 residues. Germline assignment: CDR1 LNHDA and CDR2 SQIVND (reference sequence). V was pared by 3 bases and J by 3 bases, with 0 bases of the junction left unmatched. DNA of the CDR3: TGTGCCAGTAGTATGGACAGGGACACTGAAGCTTTCTTT. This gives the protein CASSMDRDTEAFF.

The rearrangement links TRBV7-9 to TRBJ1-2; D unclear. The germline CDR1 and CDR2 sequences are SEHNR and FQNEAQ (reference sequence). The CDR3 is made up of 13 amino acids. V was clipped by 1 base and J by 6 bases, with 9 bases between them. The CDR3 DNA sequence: TGTGCCAGCAGCTTAGGGGAGAAGGATGGCTACACCTTC. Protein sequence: CASSLGEKDGYTF.

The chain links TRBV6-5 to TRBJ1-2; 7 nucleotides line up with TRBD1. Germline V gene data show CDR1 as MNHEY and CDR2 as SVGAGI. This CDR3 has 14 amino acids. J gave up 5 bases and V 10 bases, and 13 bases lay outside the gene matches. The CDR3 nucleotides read TGTGCCATTTCGATCACAGGGGTAGGGTATGGCTACACCTTC. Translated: CAISITGVGYGYTF.

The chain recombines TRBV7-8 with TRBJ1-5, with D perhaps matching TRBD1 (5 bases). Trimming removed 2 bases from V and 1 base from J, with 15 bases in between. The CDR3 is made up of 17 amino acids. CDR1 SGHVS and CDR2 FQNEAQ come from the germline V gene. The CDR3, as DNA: TGTGCCAGCAGCTTACAGGGAGGCTTGCTCAGCAATCAGCCCCAGCATTTT. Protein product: CASSLQGGLLSNQPQHF.

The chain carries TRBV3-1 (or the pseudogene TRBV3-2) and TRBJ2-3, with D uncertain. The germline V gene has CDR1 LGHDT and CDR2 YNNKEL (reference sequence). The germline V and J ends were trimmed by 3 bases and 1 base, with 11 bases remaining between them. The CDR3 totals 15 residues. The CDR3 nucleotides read TGTGCCAGCAGCCACCGTACTACGGGCACAGATACGCAGTATTTT. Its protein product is CASSHRTTGTDTQYF.

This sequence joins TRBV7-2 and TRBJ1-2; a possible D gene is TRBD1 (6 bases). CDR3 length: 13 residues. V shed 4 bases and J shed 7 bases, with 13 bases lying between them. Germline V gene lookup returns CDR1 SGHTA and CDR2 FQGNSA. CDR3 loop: CASSSMGAGGYTF. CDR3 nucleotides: TGTGCCAGCAGCTCCATGGGGGCGGGTGGCTACACCTTC. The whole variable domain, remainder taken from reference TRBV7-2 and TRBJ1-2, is GAGVSQSPSNKVTEKGKDVELRCDPISGHTALYWYRQSLGQGLEFLIYFQGNSAPDKSGLPSDRFSAERTGGSVSTLTIQRTQQEDSAVYLCASSSMGAGGYTFGSGTRLTVV.

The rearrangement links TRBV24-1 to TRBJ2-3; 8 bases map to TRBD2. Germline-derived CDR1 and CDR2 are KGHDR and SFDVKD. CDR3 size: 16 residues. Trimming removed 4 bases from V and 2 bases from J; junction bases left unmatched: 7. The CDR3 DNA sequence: TGTGCCACCAGTGAGCCGACTAGCGTCCACACAGATACGCAGTATTTT. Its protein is CATSEPTSVHTDTQYF.

The CDR3 sequence: CASSQEGRRNNYGYTF. The CDR3 bases are TGTGCCAGCAGCCAAGAGGGCCGACGGAATAACTATGGCTACACCTTC. V is TRBV3-1 (or the pseudogene TRBV3-2) and J is TRBJ1-2; D is ambiguous. The CDR3 loop spans 16 amino acids. CDR1 is LGHDT, CDR2 YNNKEL, per germline (reference sequence). V lost 0 bases to trimming and J lost 1 base, with 12 bases between them.

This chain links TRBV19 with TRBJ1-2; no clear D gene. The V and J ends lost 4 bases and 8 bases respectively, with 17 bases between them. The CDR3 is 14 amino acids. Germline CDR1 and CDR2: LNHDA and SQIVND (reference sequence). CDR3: CASSSHPDNFGYTF. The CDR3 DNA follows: TGTGCCAGTAGTAGCCACCCTGACAACTTCGGCTACACCTTC. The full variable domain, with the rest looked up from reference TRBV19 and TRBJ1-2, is DGGITQSPKYLFRKEGQNVTLSCEQNLNHDAMYWYRQDPGQGLRLIYYSQIVNDFQKGDIAEGYSVSREKKESFPLTVTSAQKNPTAFYLCASSSHPDNFGYTFGSGTRLTVV.

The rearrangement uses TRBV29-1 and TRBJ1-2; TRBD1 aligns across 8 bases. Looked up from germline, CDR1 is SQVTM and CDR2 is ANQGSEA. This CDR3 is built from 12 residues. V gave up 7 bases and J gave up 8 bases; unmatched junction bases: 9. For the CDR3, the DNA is TGCAGCGGAGACAGGGGAGCGGGAGGCTACACCTTC. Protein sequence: CSGDRGAGGYTF.

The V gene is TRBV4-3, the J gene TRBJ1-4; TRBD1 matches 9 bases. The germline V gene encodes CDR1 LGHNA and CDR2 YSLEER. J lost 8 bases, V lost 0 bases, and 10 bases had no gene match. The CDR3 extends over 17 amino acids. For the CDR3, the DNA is TGCGCCAGCAGCCAAGAAGGGCGACAGGGGGTTGGAGAAAAACTGTTTTTT. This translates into CASSQEGRQGVGEKLFF.

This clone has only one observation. CDR3 DNA: TGTGCCAGCAGTTCGTGGACTATGACCGGGGAGCTGTTTTTT. It yields the protein CASSSWTMTGELFF. The rearrangement uses TRBV6-6 and TRBJ2-2; TRBD2 is a possible D gene (6 bases). The CDR3 is made up of 14 amino acids. CDR1 is MNHNY and CDR2 is SVGAGI in the germline V gene (reference sequence). Deletions cut 4 bases from V and 5 bases from J, with 11 bases between.

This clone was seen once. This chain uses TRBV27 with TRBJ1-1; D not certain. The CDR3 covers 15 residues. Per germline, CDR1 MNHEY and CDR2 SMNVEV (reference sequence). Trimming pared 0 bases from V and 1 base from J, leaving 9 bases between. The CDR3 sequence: CASSLSQVRNTEAFF. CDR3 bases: TGTGCCAGCAGTTTATCTCAGGTCAGGAACACTGAAGCTTTCTTT.

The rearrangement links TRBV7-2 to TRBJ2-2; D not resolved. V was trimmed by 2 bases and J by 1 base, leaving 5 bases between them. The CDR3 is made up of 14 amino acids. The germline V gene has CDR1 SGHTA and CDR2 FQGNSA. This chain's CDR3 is CASSLYRNTGELFF. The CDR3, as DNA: TGTGCCAGCAGCTTATATAGGAACACCGGGGAGCTGTTTTTT.

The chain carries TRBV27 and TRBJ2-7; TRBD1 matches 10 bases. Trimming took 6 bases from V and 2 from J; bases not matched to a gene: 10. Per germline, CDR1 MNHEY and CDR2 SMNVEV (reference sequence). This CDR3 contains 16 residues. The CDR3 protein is CASSPGTGAPTYEQYF. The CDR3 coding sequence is TGTGCCAGCAGCCCCGGGACAGGGGCCCCTACCTACGAGCAGTACTTC.